This T cell receptor (beta chain) stems from a study of graft-versus-host responses after intestinal transplantation. Germline-derived CDR1 and CDR2 are SGHDT and YYEEEE. This CDR3 has 15 residues. Trimming pared 3 bases from V and 0 bases from J, leaving 9 bases between. As concerns this clone: Its specificity is not known.

Profiling relied on immunoSEQ multiplex PCR, and the TCRdb table lists in-frame clones only, not all of them. There are about 100,000 clones in the sample; less than 90% occur only once, and roughly 0.97% lies in the top ten. The sample was unstimulated CD4+ T cells sorted from spleen or lymph node cells, taken before transplant. The TCR sequence derives from a human donor who was the organ donor for an intestinal transplant. The chain has TRBV5-6 and TRBJ1-4, with D hard to call. The CDR3 region is CASSSVSTTNEKLFF. CDR3 in DNA: TGTGCCAGCAGCTCCGTCAGTACAACTAATGAAAAACTGTTTTTT.